These 29 T cell receptor beta chains share one sample of origin, sequenced in a study of blood T cell repertoires in COVID-19. This table comes from immunoSEQ multiplex PCR, and its TCRdb copy is limited to in-frame clones, with some not included. The sample records under 150,000 clones, roughly 80% being singletons. The specimen was PBMCs or T cells enriched from blood (not recorded which). These receptors were taken from a woman between 40 and 55 years old who had recovered from COVID-19.

CDR3 DNA: TGTGCCAGCAGCTCCTATAGCGGGATCCCTCGGGGAGATACGCAGTATTTT. Translated: CASSSYSGIPRGDTQYF. The chain employs TRBV11-3 and TRBJ2-3; 8 bases line up with TRBD2. The CDR3 spans 17 residues. After removal of 4 bases from V and 5 bases from J, the junction contained 14 bases not matched to a gene. Germline lookup yields CDR1 SGHNT and CDR2 YENEEA.

The chain carries TRBV19 and TRBJ2-7, with 12 bases lining up with TRBD2. The CDR3 loop spans 14 amino acids. Germline assignment: CDR1 LNHDA and CDR2 SQIVND (reference sequence). Trimming cost V 6 bases and J 4 bases; bases outside gene matches: 4. CDR3 sequence reads: CASSKTSGGYEQYF. As DNA, the CDR3 is TGTGCCAGTAGCAAGACTAGCGGGGGTTACGAGCAGTACTTC. Full variable domain (outside the CDR3, taken from reference TRBV19 and TRBJ2-7): DGGITQSPKYLFRKEGQNVTLSCEQNLNHDAMYWYRQDPGQGLRLIYYSQIVNDFQKGDIAEGYSVSREKKESFPLTVTSAQKNPTAFYLCASSKTSGGYEQYFGPGTRLTVT.

The chain has TRBV5-8 and TRBJ1-2; D perhaps matches TRBD1 (5 bases). Germline assignment: CDR1 SGHTS and CDR2 YDEGEE. The germline V and J ends were trimmed by 2 bases and 4 bases, with 12 bases remaining between them. This CDR3 region has 14 residues. The CDR3 DNA sequence: TGTGCCAGCAGCTTTTCAGGGCCTCCCTATGGCTACACCTTC. Translation: CASSFSGPPYGYTF.

J is TRBJ2-3 and V is TRBV5-1; 12 positions agree with TRBD2. V trimming: 4 bases; J trimming: 5 bases; junction bases outside the gene matches: 14. CDR3 length: 18 residues. Germline-derived CDR1 and CDR2 are SGHRS and YFSETQ. This CDR3 is CASSRLSLAGGPGDTQYF. CDR3 DNA sequence: TGCGCCAGCAGCCGACTATCGCTAGCGGGGGGGCCGGGAGATACGCAGTATTTT. The whole variable domain, filled in from reference TRBV5-1 and TRBJ2-3, reads KAGVTQTPRYLIKTRGQQVTLSCSPISGHRSVSWYQQTPGQGLQFLFEYFSETQRNKGNFPGRFSGRQFSNSRSEMNVSTLELGDSALYLCASSRLSLAGGPGDTQYFGPGTRLTVL.

CDR3: CATNRDTGQPQHF. The CDR3 coding sequence is TGTGCCACCAATCGGGACACCGGACAGCCCCAGCATTTT. The chain employs TRBV15 and TRBJ1-5; a possible D gene is TRBD1 (6 bases). There are 13 residues in the CDR3. CDR1 and CDR2 from the germline V gene are LNHNV and YYDKDF (reference sequence). Trimming removed 7 bases from V and 7 bases from J, with 14 bases in between.

The V and J genes are TRBV29-1 and TRBJ2-5; 8 nucleotides agree with TRBD1. Germline-derived CDR1 and CDR2 are SQVTM and ANQGSEA. The CDR3 runs to 13 residues. The V and J ends lost 7 bases and 2 bases, in that order; junction bases with no gene match: 6. The CDR3 is CSAGGQGQETQYF. CDR3 DNA: TGCAGCGCAGGAGGACAGGGACAAGAGACCCAGTACTTC.

This chain connects TRBV13 to TRBJ2-3; tentatively, D is TRBD2 (6 bases). Germline V gene sequence: CDR1 PRHDT, CDR2 FYEKMQ (reference sequence). Trimming stripped 1 base from V and 8 bases from J, with 16 bases between. The CDR3 is made up of 15 amino acids. The CDR3 DNA reads TGTGCCAGCAGCTTAGCGGGGGACCTTCAGGGTACGCAGTATTTT. It yields the protein CASSLAGDLQGTQYF.

The count of this clone is one. The chain couples TRBV10-3 to TRBJ1-1, with a tentative D call TRBD1 (6 bases). CDR3 length equals 16 residues. Germline CDR1 reads ENHRY; CDR2 reads SYGVKD. V lost 3 bases, J lost 1 base, and 15 bases lay in between. In DNA form, the CDR3 reads TGTGCCATCAGTGAATCGTCGACAGGAAAGAACACTGAAGCTTTCTTT. Translated, it gives CAISESSTGKNTEAFF.

This clone was seen only once. V gene TRBV2 combines with J gene TRBJ2-5, with 11 bases matching TRBD1. Losses at the gene ends were 8 bases for V and 3 bases for J; bases not matched to a gene: 8. This CDR3 is 15 amino acids long. Germline CDR1 SNHLY, CDR2 FYNNEI. The CDR3 loop is CASVRGDRGKETQYF. Written as DNA, the CDR3 is TGTGCCAGCGTGAGGGGGGACAGGGGGAAAGAGACCCAGTACTTC.

The V and J genes are TRBV5-4 and TRBJ2-5; TRBD2 agrees at 10 bases. The trim removed 2 bases at V and 5 bases at J, leaving 6 bases unmatched. Germline CDR1 is SGHNT and CDR2 is YYREEE (reference sequence). The CDR3 is 15 residues long. CDR3 nucleotides: TGTGCCAGCAGCTTACAGCTAGCGGGAGAGGAGACCCAGTACTTC. This codes for CASSLQLAGEETQYF.

The CDR3 region is CASKRDRGFGEQYF. For the CDR3, the DNA is TGTGCCAGCAAGAGGGACAGGGGATTTGGCGAGCAGTACTTC. The genes are TRBV2 and TRBJ2-7; 10 nucleotides agree with TRBD1. With V trimmed by 7 bases and J by 6 bases, 9 bases remained unmatched. CDR3 size: 14 residues. In germline, CDR1 is SNHLY, CDR2 FYNNEI. The variable domain in full, completed from reference TRBV2 and TRBJ2-7, reads EPEVTQTPSHQVTQMGQEVILRCVPISNHLYFYWYRQILGQKVEFLVSFYNNEISEKSEIFDDQFSVERPDGSNFTLKIRSTKLEDSAMYFCASKRDRGFGEQYFGPGTRLTVT.

The chain links TRBV4-2 to TRBJ2-1; 9 bases line up with TRBD1. This CDR3 has 18 amino acids. Per germline, CDR1 LGHNA and CDR2 YNFKEQ. Trimming removed 6 bases from V and 6 bases from J; junction bases left unmatched: 18. The chain's CDR3 is CASSQPRGPETGGNEQFF. CDR3 nucleotide sequence: TGTGCCAGCAGTCAGCCGAGGGGACCCGAGACAGGGGGCAATGAGCAGTTCTTC.

J is TRBJ2-7 and V is TRBV5-1; D may be TRBD2 (6 bases). The CDR3 is 14 residues long. V was trimmed by 0 bases and J by 3 bases, leaving 10 bases between them. CDR1 SGHRS and CDR2 YFSETQ come from the germline V gene. The CDR3 region is CASSLVGSGYEQYF. The CDR3 nucleotides read TGCGCCAGCAGCTTGGTCGGTAGCGGCTACGAGCAGTACTTC.

The J gene is TRBJ1-1, the V gene TRBV5-1; D unclear. Trimming removed 2 bases at V and 6 bases at J, with 8 bases between. This CDR3 has 12 residues. Germline V gives CDR1 SGHRS, CDR2 YFSETQ. CDR3 amino acids: CASSFSGSEAFF. CDR3 bases: TGCGCCAGCAGCTTTTCAGGCTCTGAAGCTTTCTTT.

The rearrangement links TRBV7-8 to TRBJ2-1, with D tentatively TRBD2 (5 bases). Trimming took off 1 base at V and 6 bases at J, with 19 bases between the two ends. The length of the CDR3 is 17 residues. Germline lookup yields CDR1 SGHVS and CDR2 FQNEAQ. In DNA form, the CDR3 reads TGTGCCAGCAGCTTAGTCAGAGGGCAGGTCCCGGTCAATGAGCAGTTCTTC. As protein: CASSLVRGQVPVNEQFF.

This sequence joins TRBV18 and TRBJ1-2, with no clear D. The CDR3 length is 15 residues. CDR1 is KGHSH and CDR2 is LQKENI in the germline V gene. V lost 0 bases and J lost 3, with 11 bases in between. The CDR3 region has the DNA TGTGCCAGCTCACCACCGGGCAGCTACGACTATGGCTACACCTTC. Amino acid sequence: CASSPPGSYDYGYTF. The complete variable domain, with remaining parts taken from reference TRBV18 and TRBJ1-2, reads NAGVMQNPRHLVRRRGQEARLRCSPMKGHSHVYWYRQLPEEGLKFMVYLQKENIIDESGMPKERFSAEFPKEGPSILRIQQVVRGDSAAYFCASSPPGSYDYGYTFGSGTRLTVV.

In its sample, this clone was seen once. The V gene is TRBV18, the J gene TRBJ2-2, with 10 bases matching TRBD2. The V and J ends lost 0 bases and 3 bases, in that order; junction bases with no gene match: 7. This CDR3 is built from 18 residues. Germline V gives CDR1 KGHSH, CDR2 LQKENI. In DNA form, the CDR3 reads TGTGCCAGCTCACCACCGAGCAGCGGGGGGGCACACACCGGGGAGCTGTTTTTT. Protein: CASSPPSSGGAHTGELFF.

Of note for this clone: Other DNA sequences within the sample encode an identical CDR3. This chain links TRBV6-5 with TRBJ1-2; unclear D gene. Germline CDR1 and CDR2: MNHEY and SVGAGI. This CDR3 is built from 13 residues. Trimming shortened V by 6 bases and J by 2 bases, and 10 bases separated the two germline ends. The CDR3 is CASRRTGNYGYTF. CDR3 sequence (DNA): TGTGCCAGCAGGAGGACGGGAAACTATGGCTACACCTTC.

This clone was found once. This sequence joins TRBV19 and TRBJ1-2; 7 nucleotides match TRBD1. CDR1 is LNHDA and CDR2 is SQIVND in the germline V gene (reference sequence). The CDR3 sequence is 12 residues long. V was pared by 6 bases and J by 8 bases, with 6 bases of the junction left unmatched. Written as DNA, the CDR3 is TGTGCCAGTAGAACAGGGGCAAGGGGCTACACCTTC. Translating it yields CASRTGARGYTF.

The V and J genes are TRBV5-4 and TRBJ2-1; possibly TRBD2 for D (5 bases). Germline V lookup: CDR1 SGHNT, CDR2 YYREEE (reference sequence). Trimming took off 8 bases at V and 0 bases at J, with 15 bases between the two ends. This CDR3 is 15 amino acids long. This CDR3 reads CASNLATFSYNEQFF. The CDR3 DNA reads TGTGCCAGTAACCTAGCAACTTTCTCCTACAATGAGCAGTTCTTC.

A few counts support this clone. The V gene is TRBV5-1, the J gene TRBJ2-5; the match to TRBD2 covers 8 bases. There are 13 residues in the CDR3. V shed 4 bases, J shed 2 bases, and the junction held 1 base outside the gene matches. In germline, CDR1 is SGHRS, CDR2 YFSETQ. CDR3 residues: CASSIAGQETQYF. The CDR3 DNA is TGCGCCAGCAGCATAGCGGGACAAGAGACCCAGTACTTC.

CDR3 DNA sequence: TGTGCCAGCAGCTTGTTCAACCAGGGGGCCTACGAGCAGTACTTC. Translating gives CASSLFNQGAYEQYF. The gene calls are TRBV5-6 and TRBJ2-7; 7 nucleotides line up with TRBD1. CDR3 length: 15 amino acids. Per germline, CDR1 SGHDT and CDR2 YYEEEE. Germline trimming cut 1 base from V and 2 bases from J; bases unmatched to any gene: 6. The whole variable domain, remainder taken from reference TRBV5-6 and TRBJ2-7, is DAGVTQSPTHLIKTRGQQVTLRCSPKSGHDTVSWYQQALGQGPQFIFQYYEEEERQRGNFPDRFSGHQFPNYSSELNVNALLLGDSALYLCASSLFNQGAYEQYFGPGTRLTVT.

The chain has TRBV6-1 and TRBJ2-2, with D possibly matching TRBD1 (5 bases). This CDR3 contains 15 residues. CDR1 MNHNS and CDR2 SASEGT come from the germline V gene. Trimming took 2 bases from V and 4 from J, leaving 11 bases between them. DNA for the CDR3: TGTGCCAGCAGTGAATGGGGCCGCGGCACCGGGGAGCTGTTTTTT. Amino acids: CASSEWGRGTGELFF.

The chain uses TRBV20-1 and TRBJ1-2, with unresolved D. The ends were cut back, 6 bases at V and 7 bases at J, with 12 bases in the middle. The CDR3 consists of 11 residues. Germline V gives CDR1 DFQATT, CDR2 SNEGSKA (reference sequence). The DNA for the CDR3 is TGCAGTGCCCCGTTCCGTCTTGGCTACACCTTC. The encoded protein is CSAPFRLGYTF.

The CDR3 region has the DNA TGTGCCATCAGTGAGTCTGTGGACAGGGGGCTCTACGAGCAGTACTTC. Translating gives CAISESVDRGLYEQYF. The gene calls are TRBV10-3 and TRBJ2-7, with 11 bases identical to TRBD1. The CDR3 has 16 residues. CDR1 and CDR2 from the germline V gene are ENHRY and SYGVKD. The V gene end was trimmed by 0 bases and the J gene end by 3 bases; junction bases not matched to a gene: 4.

The DNA for the CDR3 is TGTGCCAGCAGTTCACAGGGGGGCGAGCAGTACTTC. It yields the protein CASSSQGGEQYF. The chain employs TRBV6-2 or TRBV6-3 and TRBJ2-7; 8 positions agree with TRBD1. V shed 4 bases and J 6 bases; nucleotides not matched to a gene: 2. The CDR3 extends over 12 amino acids. Germline-derived CDR1 and CDR2 are MNHEY and SVGEGT.

The rearrangement uses TRBV7-9 and TRBJ2-2; D gene uncertain. The CDR3 runs to 14 residues. Between the trimmed V and J ends, which lost 10 bases and 2 bases, there was a span of 14 bases. Looked up from germline, CDR1 is SEHNR and CDR2 is FQNEAQ (reference sequence). The CDR3 coding sequence is TGTGCCAAGTCTCTGGGCGACAACACCGGGGAGCTGTTTTTT. Translating it yields CAKSLGDNTGELFF.

This chain links TRBV29-1 with TRBJ2-7; 8 nucleotides line up with TRBD2. Germline CDR1 is SQVTM and CDR2 is ANQGSEA. J was trimmed by 2 bases and V by 4 bases; bases with no gene match: 7. The CDR3 consists of 14 residues. CDR3 in DNA: TGCAGCGTTGGGCGGGAGGCCTCCCCCTACGAGCAGTACTTC. It yields the protein CSVGREASPYEQYF.

The chain carries TRBV19 and TRBJ2-2; D may be TRBD1 (5 bases). CDR3 length equals 12 residues. Trimming removed 6 bases at V and 7 bases at J, with 9 bases between. Germline CDR1 is LNHDA and CDR2 is SQIVND (reference sequence). CDR3 bases: TGTGCCAGTAGCCCCAGGGACGGGGAGCTGTTTTTT. Amino acids: CASSPRDGELFF.